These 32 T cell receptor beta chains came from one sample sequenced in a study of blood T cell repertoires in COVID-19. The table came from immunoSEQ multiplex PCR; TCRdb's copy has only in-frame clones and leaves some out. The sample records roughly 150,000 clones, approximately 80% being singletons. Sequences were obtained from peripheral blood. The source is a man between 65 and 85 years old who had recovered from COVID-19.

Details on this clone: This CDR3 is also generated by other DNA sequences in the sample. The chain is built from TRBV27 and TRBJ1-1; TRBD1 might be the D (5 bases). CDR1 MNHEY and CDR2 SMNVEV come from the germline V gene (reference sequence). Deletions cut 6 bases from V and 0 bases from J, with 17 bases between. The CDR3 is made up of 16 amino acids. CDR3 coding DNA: TGTGCCAGCAGCCTGGGGACGGGGGGGATGAACACTGAAGCTTTCTTT. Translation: CASSLGTGGMNTEAFF.

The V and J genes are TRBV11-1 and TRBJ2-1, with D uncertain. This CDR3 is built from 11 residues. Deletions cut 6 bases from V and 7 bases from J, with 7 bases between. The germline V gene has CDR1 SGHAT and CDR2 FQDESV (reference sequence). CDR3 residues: CASRTGNEQFF. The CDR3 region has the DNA TGTGCCAGCAGAACCGGGAATGAGCAGTTCTTC.

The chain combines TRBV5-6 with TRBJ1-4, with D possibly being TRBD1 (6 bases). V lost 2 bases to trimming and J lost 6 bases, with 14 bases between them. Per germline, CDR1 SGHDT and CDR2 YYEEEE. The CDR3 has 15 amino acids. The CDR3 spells CASSLVTGLDEKLFF. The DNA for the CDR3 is TGTGCCAGCAGCTTAGTCACAGGGCTCGATGAAAAACTGTTTTTT.

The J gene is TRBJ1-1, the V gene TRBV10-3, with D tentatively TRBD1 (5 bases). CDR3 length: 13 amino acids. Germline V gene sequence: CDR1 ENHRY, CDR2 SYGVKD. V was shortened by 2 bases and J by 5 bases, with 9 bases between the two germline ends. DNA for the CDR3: TGTGCCATCAGTGAGGGTAAGGGGACTGAAGCTTTCTTT. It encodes CAISEGKGTEAFF.

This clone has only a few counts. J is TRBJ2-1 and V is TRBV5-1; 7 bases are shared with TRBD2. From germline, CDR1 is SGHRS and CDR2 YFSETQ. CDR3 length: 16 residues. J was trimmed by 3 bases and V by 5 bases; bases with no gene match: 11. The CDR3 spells CASRLGPSGLYNEQFF. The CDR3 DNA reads TGCGCCAGCAGATTAGGGCCTAGCGGCCTCTACAATGAGCAGTTCTTC.

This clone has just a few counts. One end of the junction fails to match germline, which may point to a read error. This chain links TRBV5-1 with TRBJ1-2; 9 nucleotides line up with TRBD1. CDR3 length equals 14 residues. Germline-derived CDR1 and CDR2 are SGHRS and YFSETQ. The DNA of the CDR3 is TGCGCCAGCAGCACAACAGGGGACAGGGTGGCGTTAGTGTTC. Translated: CASSTTGDRVALVF.

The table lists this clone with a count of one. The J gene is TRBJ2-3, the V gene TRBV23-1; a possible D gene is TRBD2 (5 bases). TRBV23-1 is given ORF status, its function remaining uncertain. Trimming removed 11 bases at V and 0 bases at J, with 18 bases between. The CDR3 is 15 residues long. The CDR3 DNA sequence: TGCGCCTCACGGGTGGGAGCGTCTAGCACAGATACGCAGTATTTT. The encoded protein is CASRVGASSTDTQYF.

For the CDR3, the DNA is TGCGCCAGCAGCCAAGAGGGTCGGGCGGGAGTCAGCAATGAGCAGTTCTTC. It encodes CASSQEGRAGVSNEQFF. The chain recombines TRBV4-1 with TRBJ2-1; 7 positions match TRBD2. Germline-derived CDR1 and CDR2 are MGHRA and YSYEKL. After removal of 0 bases from V and 6 bases from J, the junction contained 11 bases not matched to a gene. The CDR3 extends over 17 amino acids.

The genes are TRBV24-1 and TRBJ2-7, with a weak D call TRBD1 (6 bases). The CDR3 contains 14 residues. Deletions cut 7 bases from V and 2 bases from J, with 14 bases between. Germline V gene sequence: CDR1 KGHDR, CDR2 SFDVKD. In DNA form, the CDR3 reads TGTGCCACCAGGCAGGACGGACAGACCTACGAGCAGTACTTC. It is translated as CATRQDGQTYEQYF.

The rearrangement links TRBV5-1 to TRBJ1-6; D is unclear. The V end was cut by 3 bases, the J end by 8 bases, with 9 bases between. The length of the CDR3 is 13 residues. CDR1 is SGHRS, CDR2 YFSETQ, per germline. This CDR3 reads CASSSTRDSPLHF. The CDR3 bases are TGCGCCAGCAGCTCTACACGGGATTCACCCCTCCACTTT. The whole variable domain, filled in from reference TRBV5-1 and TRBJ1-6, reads KAGVTQTPRYLIKTRGQQVTLSCSPISGHRSVSWYQQTPGQGLQFLFEYFSETQRNKGNFPGRFSGRQFSNSRSEMNVSTLELGDSALYLCASSSTRDSPLHFGNGTRLTVT.

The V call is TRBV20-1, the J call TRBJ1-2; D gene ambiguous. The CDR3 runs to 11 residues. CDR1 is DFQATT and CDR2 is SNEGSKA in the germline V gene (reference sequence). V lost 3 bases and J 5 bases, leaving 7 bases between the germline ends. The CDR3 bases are TGCAGTGCTAGCCTCGGGTATGGCTACACCTTC. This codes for CSASLGYGYTF.

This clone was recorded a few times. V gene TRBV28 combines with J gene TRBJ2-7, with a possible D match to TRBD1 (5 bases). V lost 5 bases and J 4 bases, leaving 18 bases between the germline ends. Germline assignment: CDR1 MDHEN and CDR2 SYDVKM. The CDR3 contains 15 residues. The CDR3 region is CASSARARRYYEQYF. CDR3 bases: TGTGCCAGCAGTGCCAGGGCCCGGAGATATTACGAGCAGTACTTC.

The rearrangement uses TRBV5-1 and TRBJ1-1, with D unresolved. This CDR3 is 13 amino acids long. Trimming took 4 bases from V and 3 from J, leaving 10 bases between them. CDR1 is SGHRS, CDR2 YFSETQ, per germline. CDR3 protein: CASSPGDYTEAFF. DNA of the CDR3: TGCGCCAGCAGCCCCGGGGATTACACTGAAGCTTTCTTT.

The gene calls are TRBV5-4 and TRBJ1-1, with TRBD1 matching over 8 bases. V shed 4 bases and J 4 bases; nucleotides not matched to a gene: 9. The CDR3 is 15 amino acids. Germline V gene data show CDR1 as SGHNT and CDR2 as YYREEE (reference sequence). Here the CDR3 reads CASSTDGQGGTEAFF. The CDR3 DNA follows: TGTGCCAGCAGCACGGACGGACAGGGCGGCACTGAAGCTTTCTTT. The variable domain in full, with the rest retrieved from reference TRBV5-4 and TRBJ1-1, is ETGVTQSPTHLIKTRGQQVTLRCSSQSGHNTVSWYQQALGQGPQFIFQYYREEENGRGNFPPRFSGLQFPNYSSELNVNALELDDSALYLCASSTDGQGGTEAFFGQGTRLTVV.

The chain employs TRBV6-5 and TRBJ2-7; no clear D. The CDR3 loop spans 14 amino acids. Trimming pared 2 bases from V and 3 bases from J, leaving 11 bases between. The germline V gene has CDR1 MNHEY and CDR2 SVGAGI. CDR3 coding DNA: TGTGCCAGCAGTTACAAGTACGGAGACTACGAGCAGTACTTC. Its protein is CASSYKYGDYEQYF.

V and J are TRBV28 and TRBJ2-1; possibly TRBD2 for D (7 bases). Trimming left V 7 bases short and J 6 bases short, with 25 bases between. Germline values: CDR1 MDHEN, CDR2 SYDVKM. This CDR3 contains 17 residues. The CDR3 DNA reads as TGTGCCAGCACCCCGAGACCGGGGGGCAGAATCTTCAATGAGCAGTTCTTC. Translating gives CASTPRPGGRIFNEQFF.

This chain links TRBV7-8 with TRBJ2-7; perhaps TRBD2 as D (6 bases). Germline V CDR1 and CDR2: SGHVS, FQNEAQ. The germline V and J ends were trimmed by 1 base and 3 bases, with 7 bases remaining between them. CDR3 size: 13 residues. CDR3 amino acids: CASSLGAGYEQYF. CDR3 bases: TGTGCCAGCAGCTTAGGAGCGGGCTACGAGCAGTACTTC.

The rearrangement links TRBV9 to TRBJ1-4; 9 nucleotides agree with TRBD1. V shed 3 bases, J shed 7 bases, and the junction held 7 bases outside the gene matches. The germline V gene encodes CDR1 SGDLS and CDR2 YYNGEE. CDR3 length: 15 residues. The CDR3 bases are TGTGCCAGCAGCGGATCCGGGACAGGGAGTGAAAAACTGTTTTTT. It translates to CASSGSGTGSEKLFF.

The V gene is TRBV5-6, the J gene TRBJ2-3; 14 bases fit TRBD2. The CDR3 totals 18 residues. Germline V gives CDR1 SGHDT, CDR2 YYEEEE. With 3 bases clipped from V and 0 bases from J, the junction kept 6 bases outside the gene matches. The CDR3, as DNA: TGTGCCAGCAGCTCGATGACTAGCGGGAGGGGTAGCACAGATACGCAGTATTTT. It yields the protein CASSSMTSGRGSTDTQYF.

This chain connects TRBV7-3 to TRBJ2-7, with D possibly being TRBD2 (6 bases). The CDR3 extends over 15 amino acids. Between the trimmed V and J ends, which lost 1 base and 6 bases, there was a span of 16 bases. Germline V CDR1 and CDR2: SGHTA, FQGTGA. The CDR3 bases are TGTGCCAGCAGCTTAAACCCCCCCGGGAGCGGCGAGCAGTACTTC. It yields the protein CASSLNPPGSGEQYF. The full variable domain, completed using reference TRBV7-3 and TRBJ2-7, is GAGVSQTPSNKVTEKGKYVELRCDPISGHTALYWYRQSLGQGPEFLIYFQGTGAADDSGLPNDRFFAVRPEGSVSTLKIQRTERGDSAVYLCASSLNPPGSGEQYFGPGTRLTVT.

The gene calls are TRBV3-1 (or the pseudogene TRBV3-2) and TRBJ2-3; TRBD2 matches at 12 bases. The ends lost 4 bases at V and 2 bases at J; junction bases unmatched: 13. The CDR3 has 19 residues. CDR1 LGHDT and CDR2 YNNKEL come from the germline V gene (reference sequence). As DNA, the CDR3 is TGTGCCAGCAGCCGCCTAGTGGCTAGCGGGAGGGGGGTCACAGATACGCAGTATTTT. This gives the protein CASSRLVASGRGVTDTQYF.

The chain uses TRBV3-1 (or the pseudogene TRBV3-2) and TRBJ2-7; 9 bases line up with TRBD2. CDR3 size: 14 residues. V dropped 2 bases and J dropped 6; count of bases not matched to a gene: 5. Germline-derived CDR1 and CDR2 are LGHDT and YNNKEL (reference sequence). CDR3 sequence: CASSQTAGGSEQYF. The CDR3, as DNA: TGTGCCAGCAGCCAAACGGCGGGAGGGAGCGAGCAGTACTTC.

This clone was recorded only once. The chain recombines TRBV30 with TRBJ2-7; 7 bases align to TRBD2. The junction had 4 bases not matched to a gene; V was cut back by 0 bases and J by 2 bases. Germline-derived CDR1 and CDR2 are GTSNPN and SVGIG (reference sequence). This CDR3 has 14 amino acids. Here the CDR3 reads CAWSVGLAAYEQYF. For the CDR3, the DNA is TGTGCCTGGAGTGTAGGGCTAGCGGCCTACGAGCAGTACTTC. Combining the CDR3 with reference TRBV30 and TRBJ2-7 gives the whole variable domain SQTIHQWPATLVQPVGSPLSLECTVEGTSNPNLYWYRQAAGRGLQLLFYSVGIGQISSEVPQNLSASRPQDRQFILSSKKLLLSDSGFYLCAWSVGLAAYEQYFGPGTRLTVT.

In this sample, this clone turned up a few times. This CDR3 is CASSLWSDTIYF. The CDR3 DNA reads TGTGCCAGCAGTTTATGGTCCGACACCATATATTTT. This sequence joins TRBV28 and TRBJ1-3; D gene unclear. The length of the CDR3 is 12 residues. The V gene lost 0 bases and the J gene lost 8 bases, with 5 bases spanning the gap. Germline lookup yields CDR1 MDHEN and CDR2 SYDVKM.

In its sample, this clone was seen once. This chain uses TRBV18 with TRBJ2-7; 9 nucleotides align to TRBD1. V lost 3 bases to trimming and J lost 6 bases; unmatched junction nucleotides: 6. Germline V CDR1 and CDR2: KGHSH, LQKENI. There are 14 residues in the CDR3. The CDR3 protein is CASSPGQGELEQYF. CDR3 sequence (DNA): TGTGCCAGCTCACCGGGACAGGGAGAGCTCGAGCAGTACTTC.

In DNA, the CDR3 is TGTGCCAGCAGGACGGGACAGGGAAACGCTGAAGCTTTCTTT. It translates to CASRTGQGNAEAFF. The V gene is TRBV28, the J gene TRBJ1-1; 9 bases match TRBD1. Losses at the gene ends were 6 bases for V and 6 bases for J; bases not matched to a gene: 8. CDR3 length: 14 residues. CDR1 and CDR2 (germline): MDHEN, SYDVKM.

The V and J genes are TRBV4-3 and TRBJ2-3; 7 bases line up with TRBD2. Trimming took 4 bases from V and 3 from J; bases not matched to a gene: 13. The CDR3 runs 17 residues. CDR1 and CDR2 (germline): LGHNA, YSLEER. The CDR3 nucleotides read TGCGCCAGCAGCCCGGGTGAGTGGGAGGGCCGTACAGATACGCAGTATTTT. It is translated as CASSPGEWEGRTDTQYF.

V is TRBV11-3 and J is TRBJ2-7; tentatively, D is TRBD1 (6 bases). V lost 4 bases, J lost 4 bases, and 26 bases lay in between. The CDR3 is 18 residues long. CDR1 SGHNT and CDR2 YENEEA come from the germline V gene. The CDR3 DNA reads TGTGCCAGCAGCTCCCCTCAAACAGGGTCCCCTCTACTTTACGAGCAGTACTTC. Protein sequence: CASSSPQTGSPLLYEQYF. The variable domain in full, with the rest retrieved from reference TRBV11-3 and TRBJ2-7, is EAGVVQSPRYKIIEKKQPVAFWCNPISGHNTLYWYLQNLGQGPELLIRYENEEAVDDSQLPKDRFSAERLKGVDSTLKIQPAELGDSAVYLCASSSPQTGSPLLYEQYFGPGTRLTVT.

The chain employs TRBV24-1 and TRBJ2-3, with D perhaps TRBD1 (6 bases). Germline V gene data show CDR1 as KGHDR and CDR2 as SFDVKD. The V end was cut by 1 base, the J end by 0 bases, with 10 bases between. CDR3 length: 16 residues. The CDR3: CATSDLVGTSTDTQYF. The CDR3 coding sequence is TGTGCCACCAGTGATTTAGTGGGGACAAGCACAGATACGCAGTATTTT.

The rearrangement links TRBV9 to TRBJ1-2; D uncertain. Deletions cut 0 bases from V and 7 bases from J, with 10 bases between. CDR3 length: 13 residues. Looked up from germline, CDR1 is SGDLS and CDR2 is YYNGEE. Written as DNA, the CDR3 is TGTGCCAGCAGCGTAGAGGGAGGCGCTGGCTACACCTTC. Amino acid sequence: CASSVEGGAGYTF.

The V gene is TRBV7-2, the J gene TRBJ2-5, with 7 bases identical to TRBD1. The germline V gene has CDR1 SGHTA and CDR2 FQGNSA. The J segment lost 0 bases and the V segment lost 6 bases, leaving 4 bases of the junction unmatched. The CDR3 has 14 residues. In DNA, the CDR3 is TGTGCCAGCAGATCGGACAGGTACCAAGAGACCCAGTACTTC. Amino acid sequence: CASRSDRYQETQYF.

The CDR3 coding sequence is TGTGCCAGCAGTTTGCCGAGGGGACAGGTGAACACTGAAGCTTTCTTT. Translation: CASSLPRGQVNTEAFF. This chain connects TRBV28 to TRBJ1-1, with 8 bases aligning to TRBD1. The V gene end was trimmed by 3 bases and the J gene end by 0 bases; junction bases not matched to a gene: 6. This CDR3 has 16 residues. The germline V gene encodes CDR1 MDHEN and CDR2 SYDVKM. Together with reference TRBV28 and TRBJ1-1, the CDR3 gives the full variable domain: DVKVTQSSRYLVKRTGEKVFLECVQDMDHENMFWYRQDPGLGLRLIYFSYDVKMKEKGDIPEGYSVSREKKERFSLILESASTNQTSMYLCASSLPRGQVNTEAFFGQGTRLTVV.